This entry features one TCR beta chain sequence. There is no known antigen for this receptor. The record has no base qualities; no much larger clone is one base away. The record originates from a study of blood T cells in healthy people across ages (dated by TCRdb to about 2015). A note on the overall study: In model experiments, roughly one uniquely barcoded TCR beta cDNA molecule per two T cells was captured by template switching. For two donors (one aged 18 to 30 and one aged 80 or older), the study analyzed two additional independent replicas of 1 million unique cDNA reads from the same blood draw. The donors were divided into four age groups: young (average around 16 years), middle-aged (roughly 40), aged (approximately 59) and long-lived (roughly 82). To avoid experimental bias, donors of different ages were distributed randomly across sequencing lanes. The study measured age-related changes in TCR beta repertoire diversity using deep sequencing normalized with unique cDNA molecular identifiers. Study-wide conclusions, independent of this receptor: Observed TCR beta diversity per million T cells fell roughly linearly with age, and a significant reduction was already apparent by age roughly 40. Compared with the aged group, the long-lived group had more naive CD4+ T cells, fewer expanded clones and increased TCR diversity, suggesting age selection. A strong correlation was found between observed TCR beta diversity and the percentage of naive T cells measured by flow cytometry. Estimates of total diversity based on one million sequenced T cells were considered lower bounds and underestimates. Donor CMV infection status was unknown, potentially confounding age-related changes in expanded clonotypes. Bulk unsorted PBMC profiling prevented conclusive comparison of naive and antigen-experienced compartments.

Systemically healthy Caucasian individuals from Russia, approximately 39 in total and aged 6 to 90 years, were included as donors. Each donor gave about 10 milliliters of peripheral blood, drawn into EDTA-treated Vacutainer tubes. Ficoll-Paque density-gradient centrifugation was used to isolate PBMCs, with at least 7 million obtained per sample. Total RNA was extracted from PBMCs with Trizol reagent, with at least 6 micrograms obtained per sample. The percentages of naive CD45RAhigh/CD27high T cells were determined by flow cytometry on a PBMC aliquot from every donor. The receptor library was made with 5' RACE. For sequencing, an Illumina HiSeq 2500 was employed. A second PCR of 7 to 11 cycles was performed with a sample-barcoded 5' primer and a J-beta primer mix. Each TCR beta cDNA molecule received a unique molecular identifier from a template-switch 5' adaptor carrying 12 random nucleotides. Each sample yielded at least 3 million CDR3-containing paired-end reads. All of the RNA was converted into first-strand cDNA using the Mint cDNA synthesis kit, with a TRBC-specific oligonucleotide serving as the primer. Following uracil-DNA glycosylase treatment, a first 18-cycle PCR with universal primers M1SS and BC2_uni_R was performed on all cDNA. On the study's bioinformatics: Each sample was normalized by randomly selecting 1 million high-quality reads, each carrying a distinct molecular identifier. Instead of being binned into consensus sequences, reads that shared molecular identifiers were thrown out. MiTCR, with a Q25 quality threshold and the strictest error-elimination algorithm, was used for CDR3 identification, clonotype clustering and error correction. Lower-bound total TCR beta diversity was estimated with a nonparametric unseen species model using Euler transformation. TCRdb passed the public sequencing reads through fastp at Q25 and MiXCR, retaining productive beta sequences. Each record represents a unique CDR3 protein, reported with the most common genes and DNA among its rows. TCRdb assigned the V and J calls; the authors' analysis was not used. The sample contains about 290,000 distinct CDR3 sequences, around 30% of them found a single time. The biggest ten clones account for around 30% of the sample.

The CDR3 sequence holds 12 residues, the cysteine and phenylalanine included. The sequence is cut down to CDR3 DNA, 36 bases in frame from base 1. The germline V gene specifies SQVTM as CDR1 and ANQGSEA as CDR2. Germline trimming amounts to 6 bases on V and 8 bases on J, with 3 as the count of junction bases outside the gene matches. The chain is made from TRBV29-1 and TRBJ1-4, with 10 junctional bases fitting TRBD1. This clonotype was obtained from a woman aged 70-85 years in good health. Sequencing was done on a sample of blood. The DNA is as follows: TGCAGCGTGACAGGGGGCAGCGAAAAACTGTTTTTT. It translates to CSVTGGSEKLFF.